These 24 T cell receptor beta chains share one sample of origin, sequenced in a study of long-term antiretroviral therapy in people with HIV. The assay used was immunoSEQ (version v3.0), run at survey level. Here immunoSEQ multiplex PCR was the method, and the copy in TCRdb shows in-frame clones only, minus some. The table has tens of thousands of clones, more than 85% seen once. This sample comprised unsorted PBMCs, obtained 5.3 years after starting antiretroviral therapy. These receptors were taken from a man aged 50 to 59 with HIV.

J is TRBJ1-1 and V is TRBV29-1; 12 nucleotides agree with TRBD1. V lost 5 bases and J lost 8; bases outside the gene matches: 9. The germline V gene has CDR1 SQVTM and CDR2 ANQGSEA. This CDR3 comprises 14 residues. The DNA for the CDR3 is TGCAGCGTTCGGGACAGGGGGCGTGAGGGCGAAGCTTTCTTT. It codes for CSVRDRGREGEAFF.

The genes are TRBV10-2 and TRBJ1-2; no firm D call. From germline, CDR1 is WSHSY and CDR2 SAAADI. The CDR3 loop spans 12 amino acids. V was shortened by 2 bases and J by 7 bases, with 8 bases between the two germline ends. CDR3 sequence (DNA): TGCGCCAGCAGTGAGCCGACAAGTGGCTACACCTTC. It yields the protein CASSEPTSGYTF.

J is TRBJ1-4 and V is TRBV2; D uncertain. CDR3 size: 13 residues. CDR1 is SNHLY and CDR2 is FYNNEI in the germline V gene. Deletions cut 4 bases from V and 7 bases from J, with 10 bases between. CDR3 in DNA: TGTGCCAGCAGTGCCGGATTTTCTGAAAAACTGTTTTTT. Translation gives CASSAGFSEKLFF.

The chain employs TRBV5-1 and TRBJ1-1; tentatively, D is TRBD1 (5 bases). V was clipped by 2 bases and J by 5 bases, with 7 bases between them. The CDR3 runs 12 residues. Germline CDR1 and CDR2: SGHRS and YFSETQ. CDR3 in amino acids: CASSFPGTEAFF. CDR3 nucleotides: TGCGCCAGCAGCTTCCCAGGGACTGAAGCTTTCTTT.

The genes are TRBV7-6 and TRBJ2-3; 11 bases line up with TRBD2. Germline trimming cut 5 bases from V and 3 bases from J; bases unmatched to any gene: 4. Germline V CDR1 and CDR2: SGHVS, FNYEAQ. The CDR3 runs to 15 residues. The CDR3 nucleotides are TGTGCCAGCAGCCCTAGGACTAGCGGGACAGATACGCAGTATTTT. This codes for CASSPRTSGTDTQYF.

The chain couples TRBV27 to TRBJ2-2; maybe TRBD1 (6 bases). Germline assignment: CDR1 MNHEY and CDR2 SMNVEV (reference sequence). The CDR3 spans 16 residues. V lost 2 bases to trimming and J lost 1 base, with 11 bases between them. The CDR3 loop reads CASSLQGLGNTGELFF. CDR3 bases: TGTGCCAGCAGTTTACAGGGGCTGGGGAACACCGGGGAGCTGTTTTTT.

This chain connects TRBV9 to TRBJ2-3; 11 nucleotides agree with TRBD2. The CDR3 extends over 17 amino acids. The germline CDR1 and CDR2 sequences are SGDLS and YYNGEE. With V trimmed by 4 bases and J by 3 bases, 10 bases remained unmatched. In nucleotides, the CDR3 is TGTGCCAGCAGCTCACCGGGACTAGCGGTAGCAACAGATACGCAGTATTTT. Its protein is CASSSPGLAVATDTQYF.

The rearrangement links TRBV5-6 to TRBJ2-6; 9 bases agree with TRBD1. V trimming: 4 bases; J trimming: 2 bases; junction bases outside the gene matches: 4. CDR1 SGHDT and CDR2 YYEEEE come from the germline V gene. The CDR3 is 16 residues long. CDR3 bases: TGTGCCAGCAGCGGGGGGGACAGGGCTGGGGCCAACGTCCTGACTTTC. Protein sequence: CASSGGDRAGANVLTF.

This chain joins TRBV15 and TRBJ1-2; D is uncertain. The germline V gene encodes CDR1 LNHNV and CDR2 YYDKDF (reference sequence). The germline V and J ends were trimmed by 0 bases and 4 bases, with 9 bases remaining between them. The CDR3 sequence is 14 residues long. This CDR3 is CATSRDTLLYGYTF. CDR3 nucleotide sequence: TGTGCCACCAGCAGAGACACACTTCTCTATGGCTACACCTTC.

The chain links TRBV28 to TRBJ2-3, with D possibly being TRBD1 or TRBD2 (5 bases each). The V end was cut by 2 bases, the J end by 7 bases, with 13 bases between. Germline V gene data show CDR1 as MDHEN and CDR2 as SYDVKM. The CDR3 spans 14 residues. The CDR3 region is CASSLPAWGNTQYF. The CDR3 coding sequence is TGTGCCAGCAGTTTACCAGCCTGGGGGAATACGCAGTATTTT. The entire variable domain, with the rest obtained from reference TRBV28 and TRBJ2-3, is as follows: DVKVTQSSRYLVKRTGEKVFLECVQDMDHENMFWYRQDPGLGLRLIYFSYDVKMKEKGDIPEGYSVSREKKERFSLILESASTNQTSMYLCASSLPAWGNTQYFGPGTRLTVL.

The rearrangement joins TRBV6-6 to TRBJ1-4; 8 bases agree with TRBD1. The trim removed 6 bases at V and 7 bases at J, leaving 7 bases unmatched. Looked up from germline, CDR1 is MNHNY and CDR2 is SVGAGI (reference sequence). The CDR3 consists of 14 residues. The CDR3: CASRSQGAGEKLFF. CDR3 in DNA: TGTGCCAGCAGATCCCAGGGGGCGGGTGAAAAACTGTTTTTT.

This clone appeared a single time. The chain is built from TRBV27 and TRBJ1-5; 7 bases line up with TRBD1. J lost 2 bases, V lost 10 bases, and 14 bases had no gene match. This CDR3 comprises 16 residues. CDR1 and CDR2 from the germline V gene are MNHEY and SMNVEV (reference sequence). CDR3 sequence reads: CATLERGQSRNQPQHF. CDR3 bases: TGTGCCACTCTTGAGAGGGGGCAAAGTCGCAATCAGCCCCAGCATTTT.

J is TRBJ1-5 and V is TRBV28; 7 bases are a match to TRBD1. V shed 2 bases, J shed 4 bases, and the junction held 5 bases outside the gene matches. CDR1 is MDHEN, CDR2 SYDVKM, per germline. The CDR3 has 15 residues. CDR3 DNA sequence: TGTGCCAGCAGTTTAGACAGGGAAGGGAATCAGCCCCAGCATTTT. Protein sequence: CASSLDREGNQPQHF.

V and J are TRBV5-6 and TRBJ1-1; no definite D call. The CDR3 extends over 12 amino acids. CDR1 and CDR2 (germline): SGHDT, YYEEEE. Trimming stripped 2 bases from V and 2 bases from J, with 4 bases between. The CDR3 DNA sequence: TGTGCCAGCAGCTTTGGAAACACTGAAGCTTTCTTT. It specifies CASSFGNTEAFF.

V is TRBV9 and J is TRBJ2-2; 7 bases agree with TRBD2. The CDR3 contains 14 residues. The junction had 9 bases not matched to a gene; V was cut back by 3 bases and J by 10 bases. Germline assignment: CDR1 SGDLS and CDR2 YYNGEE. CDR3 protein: CASSAYGGVAELFF. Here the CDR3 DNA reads TGTGCCAGCAGCGCCTATGGGGGGGTTGCGGAGCTGTTTTTT.

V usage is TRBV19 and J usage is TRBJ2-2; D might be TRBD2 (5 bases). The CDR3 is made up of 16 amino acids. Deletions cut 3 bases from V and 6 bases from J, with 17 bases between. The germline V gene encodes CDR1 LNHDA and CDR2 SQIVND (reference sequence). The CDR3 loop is CASSIWTPLEAGELFF. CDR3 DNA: TGTGCCAGTAGTATTTGGACCCCCCTGGAGGCCGGGGAGCTGTTTTTT. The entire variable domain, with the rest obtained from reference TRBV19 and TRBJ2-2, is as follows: DGGITQSPKYLFRKEGQNVTLSCEQNLNHDAMYWYRQDPGQGLRLIYYSQIVNDFQKGDIAEGYSVSREKKESFPLTVTSAQKNPTAFYLCASSIWTPLEAGELFFGEGSRLTVL.

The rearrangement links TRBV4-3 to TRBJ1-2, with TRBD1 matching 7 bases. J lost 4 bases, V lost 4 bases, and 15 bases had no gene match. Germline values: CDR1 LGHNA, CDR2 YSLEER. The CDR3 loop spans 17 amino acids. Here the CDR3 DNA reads TGCGCCAGCAGCCCCAACGCTCGCCTGACAGGGCTCTATGGCTACACCTTC. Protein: CASSPNARLTGLYGYTF.

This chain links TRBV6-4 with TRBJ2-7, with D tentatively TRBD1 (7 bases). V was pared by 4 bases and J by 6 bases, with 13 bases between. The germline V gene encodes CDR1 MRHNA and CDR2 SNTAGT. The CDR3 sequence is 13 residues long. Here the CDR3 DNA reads TGTGCCAGCAGTGGGGAGCAGGGGGGCGAGCAGTACTTC. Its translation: CASSGEQGGEQYF.

CDR3 residues: CASSQNRGEAFF. CDR3 coding DNA: TGCGCCAGCAGCCAAAACAGGGGTGAAGCTTTCTTT. V and J are TRBV4-3 and TRBJ1-1; TRBD1 matches 7 bases. V lost 2 bases and J lost 7; bases outside the gene matches: 1. CDR3 length: 12 amino acids. Germline assignment: CDR1 LGHNA and CDR2 YSLEER.

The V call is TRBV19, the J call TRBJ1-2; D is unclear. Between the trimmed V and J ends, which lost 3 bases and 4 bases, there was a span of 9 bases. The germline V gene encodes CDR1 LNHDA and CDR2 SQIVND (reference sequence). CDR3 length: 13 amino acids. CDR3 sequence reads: CASSMEGSYGYTF. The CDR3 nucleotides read TGTGCCAGTAGTATGGAAGGTTCCTATGGCTACACCTTC.

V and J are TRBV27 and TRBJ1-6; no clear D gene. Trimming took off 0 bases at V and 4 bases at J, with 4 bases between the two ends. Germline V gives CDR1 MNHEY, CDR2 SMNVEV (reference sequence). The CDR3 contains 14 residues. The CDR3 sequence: CASSLSLYNSPLHF. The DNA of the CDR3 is TGTGCCAGCAGTTTATCACTGTATAATTCACCCCTCCACTTT.

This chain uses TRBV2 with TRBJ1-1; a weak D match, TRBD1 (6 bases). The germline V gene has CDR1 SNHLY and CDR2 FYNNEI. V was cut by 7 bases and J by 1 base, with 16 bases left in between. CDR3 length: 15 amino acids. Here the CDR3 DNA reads TGTGCCAGCACCCCCTGGGGGCAGGGGAACACTGAAGCTTTCTTT. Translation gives CASTPWGQGNTEAFF.

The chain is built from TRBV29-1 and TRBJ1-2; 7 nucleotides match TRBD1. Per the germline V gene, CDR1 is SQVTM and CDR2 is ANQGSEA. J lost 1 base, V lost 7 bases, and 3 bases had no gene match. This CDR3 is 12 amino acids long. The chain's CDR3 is CSARQGNYGYTF. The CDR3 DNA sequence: TGCAGCGCCAGACAGGGTAACTATGGCTACACCTTC.

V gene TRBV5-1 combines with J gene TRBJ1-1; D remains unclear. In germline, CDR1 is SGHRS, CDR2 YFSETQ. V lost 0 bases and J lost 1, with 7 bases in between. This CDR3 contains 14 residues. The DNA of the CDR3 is TGCGCCAGCAGCTTGGGACTCCAGAACACTGAAGCTTTCTTT. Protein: CASSLGLQNTEAFF.